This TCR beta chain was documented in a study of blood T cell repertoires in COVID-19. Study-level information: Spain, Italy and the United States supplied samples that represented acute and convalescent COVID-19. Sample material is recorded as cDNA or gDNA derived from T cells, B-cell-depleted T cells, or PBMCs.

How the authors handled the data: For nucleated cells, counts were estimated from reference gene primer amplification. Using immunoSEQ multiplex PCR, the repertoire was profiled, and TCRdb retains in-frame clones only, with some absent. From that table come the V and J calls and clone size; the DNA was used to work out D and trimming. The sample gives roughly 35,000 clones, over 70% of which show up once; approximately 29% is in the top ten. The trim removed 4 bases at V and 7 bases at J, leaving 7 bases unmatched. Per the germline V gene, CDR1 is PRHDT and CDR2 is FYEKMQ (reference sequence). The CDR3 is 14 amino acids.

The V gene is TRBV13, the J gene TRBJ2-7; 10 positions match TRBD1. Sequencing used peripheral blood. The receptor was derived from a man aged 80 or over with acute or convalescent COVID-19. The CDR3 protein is CASSSTGGQGEQYF. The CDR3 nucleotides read TGTGCCAGCAGCTCGACAGGGGGCCAAGGGGAGCAGTACTTC.